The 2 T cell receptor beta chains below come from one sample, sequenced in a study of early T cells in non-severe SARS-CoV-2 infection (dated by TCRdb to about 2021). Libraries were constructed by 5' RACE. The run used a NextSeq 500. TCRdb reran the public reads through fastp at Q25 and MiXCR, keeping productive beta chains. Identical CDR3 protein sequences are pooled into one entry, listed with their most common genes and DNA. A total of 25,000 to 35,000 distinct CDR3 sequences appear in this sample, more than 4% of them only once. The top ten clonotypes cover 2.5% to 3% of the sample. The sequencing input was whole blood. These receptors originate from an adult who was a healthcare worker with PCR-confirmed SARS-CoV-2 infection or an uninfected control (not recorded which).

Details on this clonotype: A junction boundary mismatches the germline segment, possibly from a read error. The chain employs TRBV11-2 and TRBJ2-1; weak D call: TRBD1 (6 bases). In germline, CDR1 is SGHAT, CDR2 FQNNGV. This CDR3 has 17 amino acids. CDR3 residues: CASSLDLGADGENEQIF. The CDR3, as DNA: TGTGCCAGCAGCTTAGATCTGGGGGCGGACGGAGAAAATGAGCAGATCTTC.

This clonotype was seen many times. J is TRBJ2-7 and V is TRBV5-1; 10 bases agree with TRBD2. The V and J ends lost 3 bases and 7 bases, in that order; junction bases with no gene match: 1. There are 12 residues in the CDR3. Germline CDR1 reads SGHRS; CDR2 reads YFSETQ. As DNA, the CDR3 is TGCGCCAGCAGCTCGGGACTAGCGGAGCAGTACTTC. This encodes CASSSGLAEQYF.